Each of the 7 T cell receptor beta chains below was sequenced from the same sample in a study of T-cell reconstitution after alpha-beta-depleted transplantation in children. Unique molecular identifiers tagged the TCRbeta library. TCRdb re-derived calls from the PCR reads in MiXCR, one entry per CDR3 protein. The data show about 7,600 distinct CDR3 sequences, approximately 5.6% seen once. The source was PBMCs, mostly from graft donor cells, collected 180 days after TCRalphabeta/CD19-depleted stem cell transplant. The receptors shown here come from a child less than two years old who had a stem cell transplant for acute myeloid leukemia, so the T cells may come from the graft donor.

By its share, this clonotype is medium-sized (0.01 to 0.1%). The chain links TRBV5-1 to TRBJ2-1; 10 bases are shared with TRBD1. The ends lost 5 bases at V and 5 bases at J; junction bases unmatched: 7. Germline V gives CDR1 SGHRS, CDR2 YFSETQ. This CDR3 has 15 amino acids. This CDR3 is CASSSGQGGHNEQFF. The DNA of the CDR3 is TGCGCCAGCAGTTCCGGACAGGGGGGCCACAATGAGCAGTTCTTC.

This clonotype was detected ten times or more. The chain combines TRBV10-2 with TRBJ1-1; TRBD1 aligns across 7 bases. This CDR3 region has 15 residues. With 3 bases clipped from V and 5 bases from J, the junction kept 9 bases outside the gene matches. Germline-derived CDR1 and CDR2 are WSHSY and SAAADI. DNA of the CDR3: TGCGCCAGCAGTGAAGCCACAGGGGCGAAAACTGAAGCTTTCTTT. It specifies CASSEATGAKTEAFF.

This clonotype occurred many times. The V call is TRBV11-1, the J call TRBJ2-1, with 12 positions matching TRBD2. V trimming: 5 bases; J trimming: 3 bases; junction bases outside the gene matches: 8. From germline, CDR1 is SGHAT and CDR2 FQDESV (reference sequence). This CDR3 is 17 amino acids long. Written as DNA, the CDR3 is TGTGCCAGCAGCAGCAGGACTAGCGGGATTATCTACAATGAGCAGTTCTTC. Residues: CASSSRTSGIIYNEQFF.

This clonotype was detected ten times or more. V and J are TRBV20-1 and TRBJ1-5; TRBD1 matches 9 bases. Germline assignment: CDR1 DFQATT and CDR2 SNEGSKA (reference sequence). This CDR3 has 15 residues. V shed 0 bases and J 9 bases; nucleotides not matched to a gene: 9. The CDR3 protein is CSARDMGQGWGPQHF. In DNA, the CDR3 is TGCAGTGCTAGAGATATGGGACAGGGATGGGGGCCCCAGCATTTT.

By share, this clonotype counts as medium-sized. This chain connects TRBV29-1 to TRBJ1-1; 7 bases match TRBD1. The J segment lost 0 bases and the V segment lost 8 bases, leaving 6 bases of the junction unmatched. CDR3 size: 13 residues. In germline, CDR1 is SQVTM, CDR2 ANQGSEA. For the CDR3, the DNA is TGCAGCTTCAGACAGGGAATGAACACTGAAGCTTTCTTT. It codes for CSFRQGMNTEAFF.

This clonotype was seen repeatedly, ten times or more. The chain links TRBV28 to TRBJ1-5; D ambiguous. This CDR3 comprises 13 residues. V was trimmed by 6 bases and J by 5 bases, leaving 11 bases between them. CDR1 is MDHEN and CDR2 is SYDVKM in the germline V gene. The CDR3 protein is CASSLDQHQPQHF. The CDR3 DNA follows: TGTGCCAGCAGCCTCGATCAGCATCAGCCCCAGCATTTT.

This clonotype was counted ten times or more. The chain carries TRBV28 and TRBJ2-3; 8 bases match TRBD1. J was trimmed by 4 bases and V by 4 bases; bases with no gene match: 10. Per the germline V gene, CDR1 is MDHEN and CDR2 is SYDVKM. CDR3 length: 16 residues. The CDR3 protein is CASSSPGQGAPDTQYF. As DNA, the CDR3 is TGTGCCAGCAGTTCCCCGGGGCAGGGGGCACCAGATACGCAGTATTTT.